The present entry profiles one TCR beta chain with its context. This clonotype was counted ten times or more. Its specific antigen is unknown. Within one base of it there is no much larger clone, and no base qualities were kept. TCRdb lists the instrument as Illumina MiSeq. TCRdb reprocessed the public reads (quality trimming at Q25 with fastp, clone calling with MiXCR) and kept in-frame beta chains. Rows merge per CDR3 protein into single entries with the most common DNA and genes. Across this sample there are 5,800 or so distinct CDR3 sequences, with over 7.5% seen only once. 5% to 5.5% of the sample rests with the top ten. The data belong to a study. The CDR3 contains 17 residues, cysteine and phenylalanine counted. The sequence is cut down to CDR3 DNA, 51 bases in frame from base 1. V loses 1 base, J loses 0 bases, and the germline ends lie 14 bases apart. As encoded in the germline V gene, CDR1 is KGHDR while CDR2 is SFDVKD.

Sequences were obtained from CD4+ T cells from synovial fluid. The chain employs TRBV24-1 and TRBJ2-5; the D segment is perhaps TRBD1 or TRBD2, each sharing 5 matched bases. This clonotype was sampled from a human donor with rheumatoid arthritis. The DNA sequence reads TGTGCCACCAGTGATTTCTCCCCCCGGGGCTACCAAGAGACCCAGTACTTC. Translated, this gives CATSDFSPRGYQETQYF.